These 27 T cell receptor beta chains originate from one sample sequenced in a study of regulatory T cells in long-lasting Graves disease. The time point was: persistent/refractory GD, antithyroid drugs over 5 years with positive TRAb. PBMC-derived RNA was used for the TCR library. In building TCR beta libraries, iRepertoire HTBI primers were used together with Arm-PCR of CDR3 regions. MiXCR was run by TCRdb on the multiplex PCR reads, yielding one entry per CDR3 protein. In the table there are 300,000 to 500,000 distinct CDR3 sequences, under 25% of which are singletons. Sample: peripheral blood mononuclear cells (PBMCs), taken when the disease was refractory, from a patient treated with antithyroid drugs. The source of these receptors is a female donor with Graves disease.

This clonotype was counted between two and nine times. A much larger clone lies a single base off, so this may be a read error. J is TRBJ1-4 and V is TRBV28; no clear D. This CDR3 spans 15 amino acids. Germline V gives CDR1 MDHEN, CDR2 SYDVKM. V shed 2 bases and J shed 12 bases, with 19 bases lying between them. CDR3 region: CASSLRSAALEELFF. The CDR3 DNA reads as TGTGCCAGCAGTTTACGGTCGGCAGCATTAGAAGAACTGTTTTTT.

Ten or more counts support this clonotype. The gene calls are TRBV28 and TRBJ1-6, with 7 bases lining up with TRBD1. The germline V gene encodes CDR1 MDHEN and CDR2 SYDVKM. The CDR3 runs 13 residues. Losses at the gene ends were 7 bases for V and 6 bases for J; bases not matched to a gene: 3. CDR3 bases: TGTGCCAGCACGGGACAGACTAATTCACCCCTCCACTTT. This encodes CASTGQTNSPLHF.

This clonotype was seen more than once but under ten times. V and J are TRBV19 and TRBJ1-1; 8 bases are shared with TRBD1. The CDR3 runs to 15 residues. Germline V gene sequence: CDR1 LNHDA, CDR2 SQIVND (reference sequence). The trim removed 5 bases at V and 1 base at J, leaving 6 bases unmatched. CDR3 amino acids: CASSFRTGTNTEAFF. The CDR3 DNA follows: TGTGCCAGTAGTTTCCGGACAGGGACGAACACTGAAGCTTTCTTT.

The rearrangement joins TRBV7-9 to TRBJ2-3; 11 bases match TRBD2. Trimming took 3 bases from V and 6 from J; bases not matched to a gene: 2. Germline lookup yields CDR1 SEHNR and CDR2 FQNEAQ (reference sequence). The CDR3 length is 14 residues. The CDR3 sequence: CASSLTSGTDTQYF. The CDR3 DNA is TGTGCCAGCAGCTTGACTAGCGGGACCGATACGCAGTATTTT.

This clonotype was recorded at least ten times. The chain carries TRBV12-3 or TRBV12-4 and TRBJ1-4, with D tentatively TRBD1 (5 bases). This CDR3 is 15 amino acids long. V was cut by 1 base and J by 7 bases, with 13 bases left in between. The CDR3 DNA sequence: TGTGCCAGCAGTTTAGTCGGGGCCGTCCGTGAAAAACTGTTTTTT. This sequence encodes CASSLVGAVREKLFF.

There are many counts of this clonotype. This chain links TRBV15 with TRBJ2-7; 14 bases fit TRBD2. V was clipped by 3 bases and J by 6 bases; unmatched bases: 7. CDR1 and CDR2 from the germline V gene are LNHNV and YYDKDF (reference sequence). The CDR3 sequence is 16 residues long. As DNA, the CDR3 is TGTGCCACCAGCAGCAGACCGGGACTAGCGGGAGTCGAGCAGTACTTC. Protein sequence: CATSSRPGLAGVEQYF.

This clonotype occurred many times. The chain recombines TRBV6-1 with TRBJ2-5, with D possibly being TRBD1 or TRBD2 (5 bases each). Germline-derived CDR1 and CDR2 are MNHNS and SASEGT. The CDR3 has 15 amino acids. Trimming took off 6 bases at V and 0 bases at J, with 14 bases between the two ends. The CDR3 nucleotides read TGTGCCAGCAGACTGGGGGTAATAGACCAAGAGACCCAGTACTTC. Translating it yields CASRLGVIDQETQYF.

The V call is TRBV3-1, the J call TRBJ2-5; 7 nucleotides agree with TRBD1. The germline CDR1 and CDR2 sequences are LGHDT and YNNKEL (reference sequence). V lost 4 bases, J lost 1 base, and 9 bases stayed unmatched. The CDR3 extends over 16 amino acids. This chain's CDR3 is CASSPIGQEFQETQYF. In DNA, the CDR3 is TGTGCCAGCAGCCCCATCGGACAGGAGTTCCAAGAGACCCAGTACTTC.

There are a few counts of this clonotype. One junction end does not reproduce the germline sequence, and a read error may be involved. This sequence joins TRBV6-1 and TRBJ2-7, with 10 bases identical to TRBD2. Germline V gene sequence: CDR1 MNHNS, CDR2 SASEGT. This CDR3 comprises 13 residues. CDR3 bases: TGTGCCAGCAGTCTAGCGGGAGTCTACGGGCAGTACTTC. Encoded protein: CASSLAGVYGQYF.

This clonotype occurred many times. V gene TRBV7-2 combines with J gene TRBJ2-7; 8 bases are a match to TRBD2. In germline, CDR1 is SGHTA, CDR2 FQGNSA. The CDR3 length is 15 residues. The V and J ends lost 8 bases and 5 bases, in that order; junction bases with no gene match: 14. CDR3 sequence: CASSLLGTSSHEQYF. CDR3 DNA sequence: TGTGCCAGCTCTCTTCTCGGGACTAGTAGTCACGAGCAGTACTTC.

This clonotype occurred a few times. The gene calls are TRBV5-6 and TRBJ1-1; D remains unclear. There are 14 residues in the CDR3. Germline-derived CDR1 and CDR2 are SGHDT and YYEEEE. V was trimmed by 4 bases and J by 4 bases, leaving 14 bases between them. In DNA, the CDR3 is TGTGCCAGCAGCCCCACTGAAGTCGGCACTGAAGCTTTCTTT. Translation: CASSPTEVGTEAFF.

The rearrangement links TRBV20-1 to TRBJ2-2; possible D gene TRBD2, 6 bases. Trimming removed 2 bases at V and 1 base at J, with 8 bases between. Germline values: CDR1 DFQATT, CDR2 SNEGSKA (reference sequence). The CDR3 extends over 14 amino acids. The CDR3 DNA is TGCAGTGCTAGAAGGAGGGAGAACACCGGGGAGCTGTTTTTT. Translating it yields CSARRRENTGELFF.

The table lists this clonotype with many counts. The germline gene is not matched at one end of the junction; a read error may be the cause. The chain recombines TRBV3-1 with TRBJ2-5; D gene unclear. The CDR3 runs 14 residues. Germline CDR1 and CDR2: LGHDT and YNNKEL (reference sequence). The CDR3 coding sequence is TGTGCCAGCAGCCAAGATCGGTCTTCTGCATTGGCTGACTTC. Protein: CASSQDRSSALADF.

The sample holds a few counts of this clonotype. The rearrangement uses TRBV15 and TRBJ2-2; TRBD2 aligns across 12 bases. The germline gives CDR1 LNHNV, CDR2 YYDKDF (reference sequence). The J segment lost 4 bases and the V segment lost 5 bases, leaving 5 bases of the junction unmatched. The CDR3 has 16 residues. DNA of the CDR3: TGTGCCACCAGCTCTAGCGGGAGGGCCGCCACCGGGGAGCTGTTTTTT. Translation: CATSSSGRAATGELFF. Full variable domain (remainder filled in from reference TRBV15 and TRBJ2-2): DAMVIQNPRYQVTQFGKPVTLSCSQTLNHNVMYWYQQKSSQAPKLLFHYYDKDFNNEADTPDNFQSRRPNTSFCFLDIRSPGLGDTAMYLCATSSSGRAATGELFFGEGSRLTVL.

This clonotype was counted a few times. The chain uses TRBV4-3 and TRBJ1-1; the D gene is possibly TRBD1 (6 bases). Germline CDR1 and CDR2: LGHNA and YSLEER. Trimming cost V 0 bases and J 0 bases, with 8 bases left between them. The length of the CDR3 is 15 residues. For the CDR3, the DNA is TGCGCCAGCAGCCAAGAACGGGACATGAACACTGAAGCTTTCTTT. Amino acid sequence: CASSQERDMNTEAFF.

The CDR3 DNA follows: TGTGCCTGGAGTCCCCGGGGTTTTTCTGGCGAGCAGTACTTC. Translating gives CAWSPRGFSGEQYF. This chain uses TRBV30 with TRBJ2-7; D may be TRBD2 (5 bases). CDR1 and CDR2 (germline): GTSNPN, SVGIG (reference sequence). The CDR3 contains 14 residues. V was cut by 2 bases and J by 6 bases, with 17 bases left in between.

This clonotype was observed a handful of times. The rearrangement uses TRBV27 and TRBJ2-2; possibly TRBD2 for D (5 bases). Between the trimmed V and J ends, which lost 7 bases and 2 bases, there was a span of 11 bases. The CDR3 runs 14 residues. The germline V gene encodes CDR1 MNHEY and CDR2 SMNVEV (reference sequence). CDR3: CASKGRLNTGELFF. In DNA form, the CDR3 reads TGTGCCAGCAAGGGAAGACTAAACACCGGGGAGCTGTTTTTT.

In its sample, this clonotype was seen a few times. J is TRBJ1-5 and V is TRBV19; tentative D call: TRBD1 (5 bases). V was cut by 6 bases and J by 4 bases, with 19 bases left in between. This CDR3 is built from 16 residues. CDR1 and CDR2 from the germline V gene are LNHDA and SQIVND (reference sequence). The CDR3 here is CASSRGPARSNQPQHF. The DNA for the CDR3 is TGTGCCAGTAGCCGGGGCCCAGCTAGGTCGAATCAGCCCCAGCATTTT.

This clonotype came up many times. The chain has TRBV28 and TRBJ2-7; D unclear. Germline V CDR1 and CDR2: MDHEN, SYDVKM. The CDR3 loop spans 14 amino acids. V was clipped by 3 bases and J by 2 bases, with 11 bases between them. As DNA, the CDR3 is TGTGCCAGCAGTTTTGTCGGCACGGCCTACGAGCAGTACTTC. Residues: CASSFVGTAYEQYF.

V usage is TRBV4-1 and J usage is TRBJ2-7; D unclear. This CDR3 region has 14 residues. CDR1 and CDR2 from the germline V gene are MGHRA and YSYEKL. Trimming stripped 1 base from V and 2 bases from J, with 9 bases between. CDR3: CASSQVPSAYEQYF. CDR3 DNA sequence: TGCGCCAGCAGCCAAGTTCCTTCGGCCTACGAGCAGTACTTC.

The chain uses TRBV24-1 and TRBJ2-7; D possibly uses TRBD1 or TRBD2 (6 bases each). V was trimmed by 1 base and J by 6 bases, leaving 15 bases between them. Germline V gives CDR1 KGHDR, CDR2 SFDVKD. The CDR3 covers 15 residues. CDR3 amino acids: CATSDFGQGTGEQYF. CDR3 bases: TGTGCCACCAGTGATTTCGGTCAGGGGACTGGCGAGCAGTACTTC.

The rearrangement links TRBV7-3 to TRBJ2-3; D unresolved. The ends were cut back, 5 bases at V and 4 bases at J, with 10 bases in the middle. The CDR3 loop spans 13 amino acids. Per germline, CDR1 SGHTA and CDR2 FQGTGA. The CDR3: CASSPHGADTQYF. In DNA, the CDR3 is TGTGCCAGCAGCCCCCATGGGGCAGATACGCAGTATTTT.

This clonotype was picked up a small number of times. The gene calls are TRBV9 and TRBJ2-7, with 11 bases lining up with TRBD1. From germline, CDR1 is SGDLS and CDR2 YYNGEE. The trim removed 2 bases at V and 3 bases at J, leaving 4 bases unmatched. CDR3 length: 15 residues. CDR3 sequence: CASSVGTGGIYEQYF. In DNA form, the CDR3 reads TGTGCCAGCAGCGTGGGGACAGGGGGGATCTACGAGCAGTACTTC. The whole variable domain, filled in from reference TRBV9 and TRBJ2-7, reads DSGVTQTPKHLITATGQRVTLRCSPRSGDLSVYWYQQSLDQGLQFLIQYYNGEERAKGNILERFSAQQFPDLHSELNLSSLELGDSALYFCASSVGTGGIYEQYFGPGTRLTVT.

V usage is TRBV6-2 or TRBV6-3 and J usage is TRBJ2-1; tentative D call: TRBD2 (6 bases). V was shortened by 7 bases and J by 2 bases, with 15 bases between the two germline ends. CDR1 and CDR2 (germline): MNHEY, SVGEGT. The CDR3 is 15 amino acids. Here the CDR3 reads CASKFTGTAYNEQFF. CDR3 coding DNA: TGTGCCAGCAAGTTCACCGGGACTGCCTACAATGAGCAGTTCTTC.

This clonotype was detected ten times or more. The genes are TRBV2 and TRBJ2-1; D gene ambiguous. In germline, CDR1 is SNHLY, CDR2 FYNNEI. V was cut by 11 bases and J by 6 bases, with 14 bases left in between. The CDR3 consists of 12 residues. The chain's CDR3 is CAGTNGRNEQFF. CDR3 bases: TGTGCCGGCACTAATGGACGCAATGAGCAGTTCTTC.

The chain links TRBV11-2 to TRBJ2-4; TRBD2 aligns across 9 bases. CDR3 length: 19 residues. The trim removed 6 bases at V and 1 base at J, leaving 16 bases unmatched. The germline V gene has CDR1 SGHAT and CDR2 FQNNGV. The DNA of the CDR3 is TGTGCCAGCAGGCGCCCCGGGACTAGCAATAATCCGGCCAAAAACATTCAGTACTTC. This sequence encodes CASRRPGTSNNPAKNIQYF.

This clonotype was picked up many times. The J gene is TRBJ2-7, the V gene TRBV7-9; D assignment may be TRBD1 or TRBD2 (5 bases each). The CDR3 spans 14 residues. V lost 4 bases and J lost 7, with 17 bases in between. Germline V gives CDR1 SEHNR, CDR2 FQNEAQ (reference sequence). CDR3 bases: TGTGCCAGCAGCTCCCTTCGGGGCAGAGGGGAGCAGTACTTC. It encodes CASSSLRGRGEQYF.